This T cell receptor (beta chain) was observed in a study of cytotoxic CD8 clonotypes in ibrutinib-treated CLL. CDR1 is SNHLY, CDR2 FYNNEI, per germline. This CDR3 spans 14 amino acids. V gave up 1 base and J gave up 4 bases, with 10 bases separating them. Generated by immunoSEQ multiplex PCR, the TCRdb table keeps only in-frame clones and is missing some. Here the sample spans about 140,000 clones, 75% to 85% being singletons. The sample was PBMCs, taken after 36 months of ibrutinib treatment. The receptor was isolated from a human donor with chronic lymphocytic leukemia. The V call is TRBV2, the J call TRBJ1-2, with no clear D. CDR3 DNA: TGTGCCAGCAGTGAAGATCTGGGGTCCTATGGCTACACCTTC. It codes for CASSEDLGSYGYTF.